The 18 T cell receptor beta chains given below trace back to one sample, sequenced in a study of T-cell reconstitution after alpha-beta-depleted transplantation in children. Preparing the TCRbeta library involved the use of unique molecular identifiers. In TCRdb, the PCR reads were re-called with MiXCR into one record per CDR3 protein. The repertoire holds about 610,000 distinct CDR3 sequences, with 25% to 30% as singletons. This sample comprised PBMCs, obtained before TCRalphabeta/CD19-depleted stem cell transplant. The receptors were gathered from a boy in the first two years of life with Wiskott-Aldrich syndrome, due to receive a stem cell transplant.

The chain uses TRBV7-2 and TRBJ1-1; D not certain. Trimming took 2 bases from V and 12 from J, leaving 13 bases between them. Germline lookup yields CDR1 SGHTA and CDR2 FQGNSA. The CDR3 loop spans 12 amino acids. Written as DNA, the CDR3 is TGTGCCAGCAGCTTAAGGACGGGCGGTACTTTCTTT. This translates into CASSLRTGGTFF.

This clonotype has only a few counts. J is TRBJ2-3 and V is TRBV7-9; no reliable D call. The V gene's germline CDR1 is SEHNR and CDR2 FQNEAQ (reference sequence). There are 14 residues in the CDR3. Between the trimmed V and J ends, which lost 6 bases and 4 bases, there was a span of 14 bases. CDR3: CASSLPLRADTQYF. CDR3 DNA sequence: TGTGCCAGCAGTTTACCCCTCCGTGCAGATACGCAGTATTTT.

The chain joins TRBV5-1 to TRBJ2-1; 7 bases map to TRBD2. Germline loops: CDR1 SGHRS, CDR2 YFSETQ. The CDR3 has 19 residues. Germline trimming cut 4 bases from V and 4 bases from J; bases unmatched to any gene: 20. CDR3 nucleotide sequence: TGCGCCAGCAGCCGGGAACGGCTAGCAGAGGGGAGGGGTTACAATGAGCAGTTCTTC. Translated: CASSRERLAEGRGYNEQFF.

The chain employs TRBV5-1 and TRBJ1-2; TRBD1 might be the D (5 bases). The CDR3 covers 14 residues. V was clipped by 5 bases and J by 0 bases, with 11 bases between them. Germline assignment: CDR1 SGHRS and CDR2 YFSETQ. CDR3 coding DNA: TGCGCCAGCAGGGCCGGGACTGCTAACTATGGCTACACCTTC. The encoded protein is CASRAGTANYGYTF.

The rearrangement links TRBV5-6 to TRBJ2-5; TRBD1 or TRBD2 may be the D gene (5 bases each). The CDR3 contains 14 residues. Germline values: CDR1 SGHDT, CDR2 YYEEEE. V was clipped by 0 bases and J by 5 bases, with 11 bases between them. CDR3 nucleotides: TGTGCCAGCAGCTTGGCATCCGGGGCGGAGACCCAGTACTTC. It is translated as CASSLASGAETQYF.

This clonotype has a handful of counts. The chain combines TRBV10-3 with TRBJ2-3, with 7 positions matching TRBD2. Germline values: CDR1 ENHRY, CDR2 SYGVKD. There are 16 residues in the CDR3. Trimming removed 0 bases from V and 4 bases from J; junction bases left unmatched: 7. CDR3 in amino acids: CAISESEVGLADTQYF. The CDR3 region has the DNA TGTGCCATCAGTGAGTCGGAGGTTGGACTAGCAGATACGCAGTATTTT.

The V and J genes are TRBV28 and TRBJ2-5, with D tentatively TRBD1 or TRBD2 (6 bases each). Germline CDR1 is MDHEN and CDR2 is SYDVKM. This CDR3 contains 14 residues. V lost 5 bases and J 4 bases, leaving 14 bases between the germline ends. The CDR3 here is CASSRRGGVETQYF. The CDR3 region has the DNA TGTGCCAGCAGTCGCAGGGGCGGGGTAGAGACCCAGTACTTC.

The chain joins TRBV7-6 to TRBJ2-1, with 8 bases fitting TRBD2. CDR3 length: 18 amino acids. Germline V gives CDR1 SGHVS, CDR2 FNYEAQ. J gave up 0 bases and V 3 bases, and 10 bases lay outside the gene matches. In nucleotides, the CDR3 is TGTGCCAGCAGCTTGACGGTGGGACTAGTGAGCTCCTACAATGAGCAGTTCTTC. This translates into CASSLTVGLVSSYNEQFF.

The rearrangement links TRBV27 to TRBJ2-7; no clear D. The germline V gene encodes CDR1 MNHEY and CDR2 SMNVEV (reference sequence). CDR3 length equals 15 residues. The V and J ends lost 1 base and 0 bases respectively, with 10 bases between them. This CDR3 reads CASSLLVGSSYEQYF. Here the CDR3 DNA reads TGTGCCAGCAGTTTATTGGTGGGTAGCTCCTACGAGCAGTACTTC.

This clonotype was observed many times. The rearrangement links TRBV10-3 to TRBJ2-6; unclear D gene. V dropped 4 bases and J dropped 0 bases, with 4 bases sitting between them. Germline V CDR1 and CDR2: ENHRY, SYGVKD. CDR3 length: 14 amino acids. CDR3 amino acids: CAISVSSGANVLTF. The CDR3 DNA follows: TGTGCCATCAGTGTTTCCTCTGGGGCCAACGTCCTGACTTTC.

CDR3 sequence reads: CASSVQDVDTEAFF. For the CDR3, the DNA is TGCGCCAGCAGCGTACAGGACGTAGACACTGAAGCTTTCTTT. This chain links TRBV5-1 with TRBJ1-1; tentative D call: TRBD1 (5 bases). This CDR3 is 14 amino acids long. Deletions cut 4 bases from V and 3 bases from J, with 13 bases between. Looked up from germline, CDR1 is SGHRS and CDR2 is YFSETQ.

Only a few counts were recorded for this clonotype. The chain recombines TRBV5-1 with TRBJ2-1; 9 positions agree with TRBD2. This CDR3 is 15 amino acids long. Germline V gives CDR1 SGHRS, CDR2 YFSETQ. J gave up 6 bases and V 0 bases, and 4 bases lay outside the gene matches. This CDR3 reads CASSLVVAGANEQFF. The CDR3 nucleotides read TGCGCCAGCAGCTTGGTAGTAGCGGGAGCCAATGAGCAGTTCTTC.

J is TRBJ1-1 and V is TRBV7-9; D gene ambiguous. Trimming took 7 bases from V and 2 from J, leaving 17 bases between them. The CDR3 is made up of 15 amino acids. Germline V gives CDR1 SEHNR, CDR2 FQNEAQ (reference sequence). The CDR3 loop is CASILKGGSNTEAFF. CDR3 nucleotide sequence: TGTGCCAGCATCCTAAAGGGAGGGTCTAACACTGAAGCTTTCTTT.

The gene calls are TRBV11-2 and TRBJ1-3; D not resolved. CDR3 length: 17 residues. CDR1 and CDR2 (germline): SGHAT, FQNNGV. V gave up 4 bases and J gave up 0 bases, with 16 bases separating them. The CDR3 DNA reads TGTGCCAGCAGCTCGAGCGTGGGAGCAAACTCTGGAAACACCATATATTTT. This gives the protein CASSSSVGANSGNTIYF.

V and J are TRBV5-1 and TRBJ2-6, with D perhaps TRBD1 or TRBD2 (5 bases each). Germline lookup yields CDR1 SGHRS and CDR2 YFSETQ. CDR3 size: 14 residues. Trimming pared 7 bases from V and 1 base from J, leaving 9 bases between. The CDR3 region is CASGGVSGANVLTF. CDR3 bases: TGCGCCAGCGGGGGAGTTTCTGGGGCCAACGTCCTGACTTTC.

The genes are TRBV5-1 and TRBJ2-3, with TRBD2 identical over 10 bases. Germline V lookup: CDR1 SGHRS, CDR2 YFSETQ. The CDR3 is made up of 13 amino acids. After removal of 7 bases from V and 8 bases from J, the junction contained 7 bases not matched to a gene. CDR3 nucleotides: TGCGCCAGCCGGGCTAGCGGGAGAACTACGCAGTATTTT. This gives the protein CASRASGRTTQYF.

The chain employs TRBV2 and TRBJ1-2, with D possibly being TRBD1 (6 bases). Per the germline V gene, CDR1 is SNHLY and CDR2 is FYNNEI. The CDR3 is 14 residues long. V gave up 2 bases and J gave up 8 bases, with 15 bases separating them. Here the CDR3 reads CASSESWQGRGYTF. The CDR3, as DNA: TGTGCCAGCAGTGAAAGTTGGCAGGGGAGAGGCTACACCTTC.

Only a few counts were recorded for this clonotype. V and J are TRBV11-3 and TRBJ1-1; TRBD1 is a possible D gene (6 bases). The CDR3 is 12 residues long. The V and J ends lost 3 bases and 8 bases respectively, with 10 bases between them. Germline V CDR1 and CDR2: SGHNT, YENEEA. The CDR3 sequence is CASSFWTAEAFF. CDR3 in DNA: TGTGCCAGCAGCTTCTGGACAGCCGAAGCTTTCTTT.